The 14 T cell receptor beta chains below were found in one sample sequenced in a study of blood T cell repertoires in COVID-19. Profiling relied on immunoSEQ multiplex PCR, and the TCRdb table lists in-frame clones only, not all of them. The top ten hold 3.6% of the sample, which has hundreds of thousands of clones, around four fifths seen once. The sample taken for sequencing was PBMCs or T cells enriched from blood (not recorded which). Source of these receptors: a woman between 35 and 50 years old who had been exposed to COVID-19.

The chain combines TRBV19 with TRBJ2-5; 15 bases fit TRBD2. With V trimmed by 6 bases and J by 5 bases, 10 bases remained unmatched. The CDR3 totals 17 residues. Germline V CDR1 and CDR2: LNHDA, SQIVND (reference sequence). The CDR3 loop reads CASSRTSGGAKTETQYF. Written as DNA, the CDR3 is TGTGCCAGTAGCCGGACTAGCGGGGGGGCAAAGACCGAGACCCAGTACTTC. Full variable domain (remainder filled in from reference TRBV19 and TRBJ2-5): DGGITQSPKYLFRKEGQNVTLSCEQNLNHDAMYWYRQDPGQGLRLIYYSQIVNDFQKGDIAEGYSVSREKKESFPLTVTSAQKNPTAFYLCASSRTSGGAKTETQYFGPGTRLLVL.

This chain uses TRBV5-1 with TRBJ1-2; D remains ambiguous. The length of the CDR3 is 13 residues. Trimming stripped 3 bases from V and 5 bases from J, with 11 bases between. From germline, CDR1 is SGHRS and CDR2 YFSETQ. The CDR3 here is CASSSGGEYGYTF. DNA for the CDR3: TGCGCCAGCAGCTCCGGTGGGGAGTATGGCTACACCTTC.

This clone was detected a few times. The rearrangement uses TRBV19 and TRBJ1-4, with D unclear. Deletions cut 6 bases from V and 5 bases from J, with 16 bases between. The V gene's germline CDR1 is LNHDA and CDR2 SQIVND (reference sequence). The CDR3 sequence is 15 residues long. The CDR3: CASSPREGANEKLFF. CDR3 nucleotide sequence: TGTGCCAGTAGCCCTCGGGAGGGCGCCAATGAAAAACTGTTTTTT. Full variable domain (rest looked up from reference TRBV19 and TRBJ1-4): DGGITQSPKYLFRKEGQNVTLSCEQNLNHDAMYWYRQDPGQGLRLIYYSQIVNDFQKGDIAEGYSVSREKKESFPLTVTSAQKNPTAFYLCASSPREGANEKLFFGSGTQLSVL.

The rearrangement links TRBV6-5 to TRBJ2-3; TRBD2 might be the D (5 bases). V was trimmed by 6 bases and J by 1 base, leaving 8 bases between them. CDR1 and CDR2 (germline): MNHEY, SVGAGI. CDR3 length equals 13 residues. The CDR3, as DNA: TGTGCCAGCAGCGCCGGGGGCACAGATACGCAGTATTTT. Translating gives CASSAGGTDTQYF.

This clone was detected once. The J gene is TRBJ2-1, the V gene TRBV5-4, with 10 bases aligning to TRBD2. Per germline, CDR1 SGHNT and CDR2 YYREEE (reference sequence). There are 17 residues in the CDR3. After removal of 4 bases from V and 8 bases from J, the junction contained 15 bases not matched to a gene. CDR3 sequence reads: CASSVQLAGASRDEQFF. DNA of the CDR3: TGTGCCAGCAGCGTCCAGCTAGCGGGGGCCTCGAGGGATGAGCAGTTCTTC.

The V call is TRBV2, the J call TRBJ1-5, with D perhaps TRBD1 (6 bases). The germline V and J ends were trimmed by 6 bases and 2 bases, with 17 bases remaining between them. Germline-derived CDR1 and CDR2 are SNHLY and FYNNEI. This CDR3 has 16 residues. The CDR3 sequence is CASSAGGRGGNQPQHF. The CDR3 DNA sequence: TGTGCCAGCAGCGCTGGCGGCAGGGGAGGCAATCAGCCCCAGCATTTT.

This clone was picked up a small number of times. The chain combines TRBV5-6 with TRBJ2-3; D not resolved. V was trimmed by 0 bases and J by 3 bases, leaving 14 bases between them. Germline V lookup: CDR1 SGHDT, CDR2 YYEEEE. This CDR3 is 16 amino acids long. The CDR3 DNA is TGTGCCAGCAGCTTGGGGCATCCCATGAGGACAGATACGCAGTATTTT. Its translation is CASSLGHPMRTDTQYF.

This rearrangement joins TRBV11-2 to TRBJ1-1, with D hard to call. The germline CDR1 and CDR2 sequences are SGHAT and FQNNGV. V lost 5 bases to trimming and J lost 8 bases, with 12 bases between them. This CDR3 contains 12 residues. Here the CDR3 DNA reads TGTGCCAGCAGCACTAACCAGTGGGAAGCTTTCTTT. Amino acids: CASSTNQWEAFF.

The V and J genes are TRBV21-1 and TRBJ1-5. TRBV21-1 is a recognized pseudogene. The CDR3 length is 15 residues. In nucleotides, the CDR3 is TGTGCCAGCAGCAAAGTGCGGGGGGCAAATCAGCCCCAGCATTTT. This translates into CASSKVRGANQPQHF.

The CDR3 coding sequence is TGTGCCAGCAGCACTAACCCCAGCGACGAGCAGTACTTC. Protein: CASSTNPSDEQYF. The chain joins TRBV5-4 to TRBJ2-7; no clear D gene. The CDR3 spans 13 residues. V was trimmed by 4 bases and J by 5 bases, leaving 13 bases between them. Germline assignment: CDR1 SGHNT and CDR2 YYREEE (reference sequence).

The chain's CDR3 is CASSVYRAGEQFF. CDR3 DNA sequence: TGTGCCAGCAGCGTGTACAGGGCTGGCGAGCAGTTCTTC. The rearrangement joins TRBV7-6 to TRBJ2-1; a weak D match, TRBD1 (6 bases). Deletions cut 5 bases from V and 10 bases from J, with 15 bases between. The CDR3 runs to 13 residues. Germline values: CDR1 SGHVS, CDR2 FNYEAQ. The variable domain in full, completed from reference TRBV7-6 and TRBJ2-1, reads GAGVSQSPRYKVTKRGQDVALRCDPISGHVSLYWYRQALGQGPEFLTYFNYEAQQDKSGLPNDRFSAERPEGSISTLTIQRTEQRDSAMYRCASSVYRAGEQFFGPGTRLTVL.

The V and J genes are TRBV6-5 and TRBJ1-2, with TRBD1 identical over 7 bases. The CDR3 extends over 12 amino acids. Germline CDR1 is MNHEY and CDR2 is SVGAGI. J was trimmed by 6 bases and V by 10 bases; bases with no gene match: 8. CDR3 DNA sequence: TGTGCCACCCAAGGACAGGTTAATGGCTACACCTTC. It is translated as CATQGQVNGYTF.

In DNA, the CDR3 is TGTGCCAGCAGCCAGTGGGGAGGGAGGAATCAGCCCCAGCATTTT. As protein: CASSQWGGRNQPQHF. The chain couples TRBV7-9 to TRBJ1-5, with D unclear. V shed 5 bases and J shed 4 bases, with 15 bases lying between them. The V gene's germline CDR1 is SEHNR and CDR2 FQNEAQ (reference sequence). This CDR3 has 15 residues.

The sample holds a few counts of this clone. The sample contains more than one DNA sequence encoding this CDR3. The chain couples TRBV7-2 to TRBJ1-2; maybe TRBD1 (6 bases). Per germline, CDR1 SGHTA and CDR2 FQGNSA. Between the trimmed V and J ends, which lost 2 bases and 3 bases, there was a span of 10 bases. There are 14 residues in the CDR3. The CDR3 loop reads CASSLQQGYYGYTF. The CDR3 DNA reads as TGTGCCAGCAGCTTACAACAGGGCTACTATGGCTACACCTTC.